This T cell receptor beta chain was captured by sequencing in a study of blood T cell repertoires in COVID-19 (dated by TCRdb to 2018 to 2021). About the full investigation: Collaborator samples came from the United States, Italy and Spain and covered acute and convalescent phases of COVID-19. The dataset comprised deeply sampled blood TCRbeta repertoires from subjects exposed to, actively infected with, or recovered from COVID-19. The samples were drawn from the first 160 participants of the ongoing ImmuneRACE study and from under 1,500 subjects provided by 6 global collaborators. The repertoires were released in a freely available public database meant as a resource for research on the immune response to SARS-CoV-2. HLA class I and class II types, where available, came from metadata supplied by the sample provider rather than from assay-based typing. Sample metadata almost always included a de-identified subject ID, COVID-19 status, age in years and sex. The prospective study material was composed of cDNA or gDNA derived from T cells, B-cell-depleted T cells, or PBMCs.

TCRbeta CDR3 regions were amplified from genomic DNA using the immunoSEQ Assay, a bias-controlled multiplex PCR. In the paper's pipeline: The number of nucleated cells in each sample was estimated by amplification of reference gene primers within the assay. To quantify the absolute abundance of each unique TCRbeta CDR3 rearrangement, sequence reads were collapsed and filtered. Productive Simpson clonality was computed per sample as the square root of Simpson's diversity index over productive rearrangements. TCRdb holds this immuneACCESS table with in-frame rearrangements only. Some clones are missing; in checked studies, unresolved V genes explain under half, and the rest has no known cause. V and J calls and clone size are those listed in that table; D and trimming were worked out from the DNA. Across this sample there are about 280,000 clones, with 82% seen only once. The ten largest clones take up roughly 4.7% of the sample.

Participants in the prospective study were aged about 18 to 95 years, lived in about two dozen United States geographic areas, and enrolled through a virtual design. In the prospective study, cohorts were assigned on the basis of participant-reported clinical history obtained from a screening survey and a study questionnaire. A participant counted as exposed if, within 2 weeks of entering the study, that participant had been in contact with someone who had a PCR-confirmed or clinician-diagnosed COVID-19 case. In the prospective study, mobile phlebotomists collected whole blood, serum and a nasopharyngeal or oropharyngeal swab from each participant. Participants in the prospective study had the option to provide additional blood draws and questionnaires over an approximately 2-month period. Before DNA extraction, blood samples from the prospective study were shipped at room temperature or frozen.

Paper-wide results and their limitations: Clinical and demographic metadata were provided uncurated, with the amount varying by source and participant.

V is pared back by 7 bases and J by 12 bases, with 22 bases lying between the germline termini. CDR1 and CDR2, per the germline V gene, are SQVTM and ANQGSEA. From its cysteine to its phenylalanine, the CDR3 spans 13 amino acids. The entry retains the CDR3 DNA only, 39 bases that are in frame from base 1. Concerning this clone itself: Its antigen remains unidentified. No clone much larger than this one lies a single base away; base qualities are absent.

The rearrangement combines TRBV29-1 with TRBJ1-3; the best D guess is TRBD1, with 5 bases matching. Sequenced input: PBMCs or T cells enriched from blood (not recorded which). This sequence was found in a man aged 35-49 years who had been exposed to COVID-19. The sequenced DNA: TGCAGCGGGAGTAAGAGCCGCGAAACAGGCATATATTTT. This sequence encodes CSGSKSRETGIYF.